This T cell receptor (beta chain) was recovered during a study of spatial heterogeneity in lung cancer. Across the whole study: Beta-chain sequences were consistently detected more often than alpha-chain sequences. The average count in raw reads for each unique TCR and UMI combination exceeded eight appearances. Findings of the study overall: The study found ubiquitous expanded tumor TCRs in blood more at resection than follow-up.

The ends lost 5 bases at V and 6 bases at J; junction bases unmatched: 18. The CDR3 covers 18 residues. This clonotype was seen a handful of times. Its target is not known. TCRdb used MiXCR to reprocess the 5' RACE reads, holding one entry per CDR3 protein. The sample includes around 9,800 distinct CDR3 sequences, roughly a quarter of them seen just once. Time point described: sample taken at primary tumor resection. Extraction of whole RNA from tumor, nontumor lung or frozen PBMC preceded unsorted sequencing. The cohort: over 70 early-stage, untreated non-small cell lung cancer patients. The sequencing here drew on PBMCs, taken at surgery. This chain uses TRBV12-3 or TRBV12-4 with TRBJ2-1; 8 nucleotides align to TRBD1. The TCR originated in a female donor with early-stage non-small cell lung cancer. The DNA for the CDR3 is TGTGCCAGCAGTATACGACAGGGGTGGGACTCCCCTCCCAATGAGCAGTTCTTC. It encodes CASSIRQGWDSPPNEQFF.